The 8 T cell receptor delta chains reported below all come from one sample, sequenced in a study of γδ T cells in repeated Plasmodium falciparum infection. Gammadelta T cells were flow-sorted from PBMC into Vgamma9/Vdelta2+ and Vdelta2-negative populations for bulk analysis. TCRdb made new clone calls on the multiplex PCR reads using CATT. The sample shows roughly 48,000 delta-chain clones, around 1.6% of them seen only once. What was sequenced was gamma-delta T cells from blood. The receptors stem from a pool of human donors (malaria-infected and uninfected, not separated).

This clone was recorded a few times. The TCRdb protein, from a much larger clone, departs from this DNA's translation at residue 16, likely by read error; the protein shown derives from the DNA. The V gene call reads TRDV1; no J gene was called; the table's D gene call, TRDD3, was not cross checked with the DNA. The germline gives CDR1 TSWWSYY, CDR2 QGS. CDR3 length equals 17 residues. In nucleotides, the CDR3 is TGTGCTCTTGGGACTTCTACAAACTGGGAGAACACCGATAAACTCACCTTT. Translated: CALGTSTNWENTDKLTF.

In this sample, this clone turned up a few times. TCRdb has a much larger clone's protein, which differs at residues 5 and 14 from the translation of this DNA, likely because of a read error; what is shown is the protein translated from the DNA. The gene calls are TRDV2 and TRDJ1, with 9 bases matching TRDD3. The CDR3 is made up of 21 amino acids. After removal of 3 bases from V and 4 bases from J, the junction contained 26 bases not matched to a gene. CDR1 is GEAIGNYY and CDR2 is EKD in the germline V gene. The CDR3 protein is CACDAGEMGDRTSNFVDKLIF. The DNA for the CDR3 is TGTGCCTGTGACGCCGGGGAGATGGGGGATAGGACGTCAAATTTTGTCGATAAACTCATCTTT.

This clone was counted only a few times. A far larger clone differs by one base, so this is likely a read error. Other DNA variants within this sample encode the same CDR3. The CDR3 nucleotides read TGTGCCGCTAATAAACCTCCCCCCTCATCTACCGGCCAGGGGTACACCGATAAACTCATCTTT. This codes for CAANKPPPSSTGQGYTDKLIF. The V gene is TRDV3, the J gene TRDJ1; D not certain. Here the J gene came from matching the DNA to germline, since TCRdb omits it. V dropped 5 bases and J dropped 0 bases, with 37 bases sitting between them. The V gene's germline CDR1 is TVYSNPD and CDR2 GDNSRS (reference sequence). CDR3 length: 21 amino acids.

This clone has a handful of counts. TCRdb assigns this DNA the protein of a much larger clone, which departs from its translation at residue 14; this likely reflects a read error, and the protein shown comes from translating the DNA. The rearrangement links TRDV2 to TRDJ1; 10 bases are a match to TRDD3. The CDR3 contains 18 residues. Germline CDR1 and CDR2: GEAIGNYY and EKD. CDR3 loop: CACDKGDTATSQTGKLIF. The DNA for the CDR3 is TGTGCCTGTGACAAGGGGGATACGGCCACATCGCAGACCGGTAAACTCATCTTT.

By proportion, this clone is medium-sized. The sample carries other DNA sequences with the same CDR3. The chain uses TRDV3 and TRDJ1, with 8 bases matching TRDD3. Unmatched junction bases numbered 25, after V lost 4 bases and J lost 0 bases. Germline loops: CDR1 TVYSNPD, CDR2 GDNSRS (reference sequence). The CDR3 extends over 20 amino acids. CDR3 residues: CASFGPDSTGGRFYTDKLIF. The CDR3 DNA sequence: TGTGCCTCCTTTGGTCCCGATAGTACTGGGGGGAGATTCTACACCGATAAACTCATCTTT.

This clone was recorded a few times. A read error is likely here: a far larger clone is one base away. Different DNA sequences within this sample yield the same CDR3. The chain recombines TRDV2 with TRDJ1, with 7 bases that match TRDD3. TCRdb supplies no J gene; here it was assigned by aligning the nucleotide sequence to germline. Germline CDR1 is GEAIGNYY and CDR2 is EKD. This CDR3 comprises 16 residues. V was clipped by 0 bases and J by 1 base; unmatched bases: 7. CDR3 amino acids: CACDTAGDRGTDKLIF. The DNA of the CDR3 is TGTGCCTGTGACACCGCGGGGGATCGCGGCACCGATAAACTCATCTTT.

This clone occurred a few times. It is likely a read error: a sequence one base away is far more abundant. This chain joins TRDV1 and TRDJ1; 12 bases match TRDD3. The J gene, absent from TCRdb, was called here by matching the DNA to germline. The CDR3 consists of 21 residues. CDR1 is TSWWSYY, CDR2 QGS, per germline. CDR3 residues: CALGETLKFTGYWGILGKLIF. In nucleotides, the CDR3 is TGTGCTCTCGGGGAAACCTTAAAATTCACGGGGTACTGGGGGATACTGGGGAAACTCATCTTT.

With respect to this clone: TCRdb's protein for this DNA is that of a much larger clone and differs from the translation at residue 15, likely a read error; the protein shown is the DNA translation. This chain connects TRDV1 to TRDJ1, with 10 positions matching TRDD3. The J gene was not available in TCRdb and was assigned here by matching the DNA to germline segments. Germline V gene lookup returns CDR1 TSWWSYY and CDR2 QGS. This CDR3 has 18 amino acids. Written as DNA, the CDR3 is TGTGCTCTTGGGACCCACCTGGGGGATAAGTATAACACCGATGAACTCATCTTT. Amino acid sequence: CALGTHLGDKYNTDELIF.